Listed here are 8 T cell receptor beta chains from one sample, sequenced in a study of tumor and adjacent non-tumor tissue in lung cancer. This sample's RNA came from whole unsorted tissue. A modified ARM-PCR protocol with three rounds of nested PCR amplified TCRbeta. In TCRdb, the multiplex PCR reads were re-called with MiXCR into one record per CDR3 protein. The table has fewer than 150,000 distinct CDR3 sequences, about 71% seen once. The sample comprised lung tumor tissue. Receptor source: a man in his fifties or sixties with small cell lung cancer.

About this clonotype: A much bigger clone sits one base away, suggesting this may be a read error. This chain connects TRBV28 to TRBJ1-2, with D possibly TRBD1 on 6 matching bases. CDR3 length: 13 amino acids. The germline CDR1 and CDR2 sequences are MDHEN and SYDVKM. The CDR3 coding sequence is TGTGCCACCATTACGACAGGTTACTATGGCCACACCTTC. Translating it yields CATITTGYYGHTF.

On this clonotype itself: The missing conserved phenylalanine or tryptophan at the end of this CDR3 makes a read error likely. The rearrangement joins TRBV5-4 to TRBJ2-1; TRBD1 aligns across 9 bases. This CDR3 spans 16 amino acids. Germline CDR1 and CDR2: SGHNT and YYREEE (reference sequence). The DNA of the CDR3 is TGTGTCAGCAGCAGTGGACAGGGGAAAACCTACAATGAGCAGTTCCTC. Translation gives CVSSSGQGKTYNEQFL.

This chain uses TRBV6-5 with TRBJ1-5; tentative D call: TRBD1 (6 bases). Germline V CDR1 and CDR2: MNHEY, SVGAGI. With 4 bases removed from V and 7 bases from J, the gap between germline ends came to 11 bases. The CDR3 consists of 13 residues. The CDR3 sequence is CASSFSGGQPQHF. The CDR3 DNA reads TGTGCCAGCAGTTTTTCCGGGGGCCAGCCCCAGCATTTT.

In DNA form, the CDR3 reads TGCAGCGTACAACACAGCAGGGCTGAAAAAGCTTTCTTT. Its protein is CSVQHSRAEKAFF. The genes are TRBV29-1 and TRBJ1-1; a possible D gene is TRBD1 (5 bases). This CDR3 comprises 13 residues. V gave up 6 bases and J gave up 9 bases, with 20 bases separating them. Germline assignment: CDR1 SQVTM and CDR2 ANQGSEA.

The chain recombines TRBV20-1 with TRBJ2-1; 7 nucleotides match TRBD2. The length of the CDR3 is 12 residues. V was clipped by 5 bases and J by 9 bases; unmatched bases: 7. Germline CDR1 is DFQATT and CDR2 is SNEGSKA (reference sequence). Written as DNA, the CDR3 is TGCAGTGCTCGCGGGAGTAATGGTGAGCAGTTCTTC. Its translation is CSARGSNGEQFF.

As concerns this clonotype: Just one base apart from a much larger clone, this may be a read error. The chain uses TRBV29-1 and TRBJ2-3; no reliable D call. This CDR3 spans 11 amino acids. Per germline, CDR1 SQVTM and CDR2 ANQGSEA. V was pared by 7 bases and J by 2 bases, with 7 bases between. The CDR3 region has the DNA TGCAGCGGTAGCATCACAGATACGCAGTATTTT. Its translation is CSGSITDTQYF.

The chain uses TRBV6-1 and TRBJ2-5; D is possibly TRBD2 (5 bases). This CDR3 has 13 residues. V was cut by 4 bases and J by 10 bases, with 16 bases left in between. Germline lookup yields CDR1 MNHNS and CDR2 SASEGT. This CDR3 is CASSVVRQGSQYF. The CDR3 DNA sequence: TGTGCCAGCAGTGTTGTGAGACAAGGGAGCCAGTACTTC.

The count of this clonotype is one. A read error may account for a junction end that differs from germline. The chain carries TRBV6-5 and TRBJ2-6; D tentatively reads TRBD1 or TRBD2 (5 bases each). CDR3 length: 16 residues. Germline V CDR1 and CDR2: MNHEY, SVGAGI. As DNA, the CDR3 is TGTGCCAGCAATTACGTTCGGGGCTGTGGGGCCAACGTCCTGACTTTC. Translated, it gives CASNYVRGCGANVLTF.